This entry lists 27 T cell receptor beta chains sequenced from one sample in a study of T cells in Graves' hyperthyroidism and ophthalmopathy. The TCR beta CDR3 regions underwent amplification using RNA transcripts as the source. A first-round RT-PCR of the TCR CDR3 used the HTBI primer set. TCRdb reanalysed the multiplex PCR reads using MiXCR and keeps one entry per CDR3 protein. The sample lists around 200,000 distinct CDR3 sequences, 18% occurring once. Input material: blood. The source of these receptors is a man in his forties or fifties with Graves' hyperthyroidism.

A remark on this clonotype: A read error may account for a junction end that differs from germline. The chain couples TRBV5-1 to TRBJ2-6; possibly TRBD1 for D (6 bases). Germline CDR1 reads SGHRS; CDR2 reads YFSETQ. This CDR3 region has 24 residues. CDR3 nucleotide sequence: TGCGCCAGCAGCTTAAAACAGGGCGCCGCCCGATCTCTACCCACTTTATCTGGAGCCAACGTCCTGACTTTC. Residues: CASSLKQGAARSLPTLSGANVLTF.

The chain couples TRBV7-9 to TRBJ2-4, with a tentative D call TRBD2 (5 bases). CDR3 length equals 18 residues. V gave up 0 bases and J gave up 3 bases, with 18 bases separating them. Germline CDR1 is SEHNR and CDR2 is FQNEAQ (reference sequence). DNA of the CDR3: TGTGCCAGCAGCTTAGCGCTAGGCAGCCCTCGGGGCAAAAACATTCAGTACTTC. Its protein product is CASSLALGSPRGKNIQYF. Supplemented by reference TRBV7-9 and TRBJ2-4, the full variable domain reads DTGVSQNPRHKITKRGQNVTFRCDPISEHNRLYWYRQTLGQGPEFLTYFQNEAQLEKSRLLSDRFSAERPKGSFSTLEIQRTEQGDSAMYLCASSLALGSPRGKNIQYFGAGTRLSVL.

The CDR3 reads CSVEERFGGELFF. The CDR3 DNA is TGCAGCGTTGAAGAACGATTCGGCGGGGAGCTGTTTTTT. The chain uses TRBV29-1 and TRBJ2-2, with D uncertain. Trimming cost V 0 bases and J 7 bases, with 9 bases left between them. CDR1 SQVTM and CDR2 ANQGSEA come from the germline V gene. This CDR3 region has 13 residues.

V usage is TRBV9 and J usage is TRBJ1-4, with no clear D. CDR1 SGDLS and CDR2 YYNGEE come from the germline V gene. The length of the CDR3 is 15 residues. V gave up 0 bases and J gave up 0 bases, with 6 bases separating them. The CDR3 spells CASSVGLATNEKLFF. In DNA form, the CDR3 reads TGTGCCAGCAGCGTAGGTCTCGCAACTAATGAAAAACTGTTTTTT.

At least ten counts were recorded for this clonotype. The chain joins TRBV15 to TRBJ2-5, with D perhaps TRBD1 or TRBD2 (6 bases each). CDR1 is LNHNV and CDR2 is YYDKDF in the germline V gene (reference sequence). The V end lost 5 bases, the J end lost 5 bases, and 21 bases lay between the germline ends. This CDR3 contains 16 residues. The CDR3 reads CATSEHRAGGEETQYF. The CDR3 nucleotides are TGTGCCACCAGCGAACACAGAGCCGGGGGCGAGGAGACCCAGTACTTC.

The sample holds many counts of this clonotype. The chain joins TRBV11-2 to TRBJ2-3; TRBD2 aligns across 7 bases. The V and J ends lost 0 bases and 8 bases, in that order; junction bases with no gene match: 5. The CDR3 loop spans 14 amino acids. Per germline, CDR1 SGHAT and CDR2 FQNNGV. This CDR3 reads CASSLDPWGGTQYF. The CDR3 bases are TGTGCCAGCAGCTTAGATCCTTGGGGGGGTACGCAGTATTTT.

This clonotype appeared once. A junction end diverges from the germline sequence, so it may reflect a read error. The V gene is TRBV7-3, the J gene TRBJ2-2; weak D call: TRBD1 (6 bases). The CDR3 is 14 amino acids. Germline CDR1 is SGHTA and CDR2 is FQGTGA. CDR3 nucleotides: TGTGCTAGCAGCTTAACAGGGTCTACCGGGGAGCTGTTTTTT. It yields the protein CASSLTGSTGELFF. Looking up the rest from reference TRBV7-3 and TRBJ2-2 gives the full variable domain: GAGVSQTPSNKVTEKGKYVELRCDPISGHTALYWYRQSLGQGPEFLIYFQGTGAADDSGLPNDRFFAVRPEGSVSTLKIQRTERGDSAVYLCASSLTGSTGELFFGEGSRLTVL.

The gene calls are TRBV7-9 and TRBJ1-1; unclear D gene. The CDR3 extends over 11 amino acids. Looked up from germline, CDR1 is SEHNR and CDR2 is FQNEAQ (reference sequence). The V end lost 7 bases, the J end lost 4 bases, and 7 bases lay between the germline ends. The CDR3 nucleotides are TGTGCCAGCAACGCCGGCACTGAAGCTTTCTTT. Translated: CASNAGTEAFF.

The chain is built from TRBV5-1 and TRBJ1-1; 9 bases fit TRBD1. The length of the CDR3 is 16 residues. V was clipped by 1 base and J by 6 bases; unmatched bases: 10. The germline V gene has CDR1 SGHRS and CDR2 YFSETQ. The CDR3 DNA sequence: TGCGCCAGCAGCTTGAGACCCAGACAGGGGGGGGCTGAAGCTTTCTTT. Its translation is CASSLRPRQGGAEAFF.

In this sample, this clonotype turned up many times. The CDR3 spells CASSLDQGTEAFF. CDR3 in DNA: TGTGCCAGCAGTCTTGACCAGGGGACTGAAGCTTTCTTT. V and J are TRBV6-2 or TRBV6-3 and TRBJ1-1, with TRBD1 as a possible D gene (6 bases). This CDR3 region has 13 residues. Germline CDR1 is MNHEY and CDR2 is SVGEGT. Trimming removed 5 bases at V and 5 bases at J, with 12 bases between.

The table lists this clonotype with many counts. The rearrangement links TRBV29-1 to TRBJ2-7, with D unresolved. Per the germline V gene, CDR1 is SQVTM and CDR2 is ANQGSEA. CDR3 size: 13 residues. Trimming left V 4 bases short and J 6 bases short, with 16 bases between. This CDR3 is CSVVPSAIGEQYF. The CDR3 nucleotides read TGCAGCGTTGTTCCGTCGGCGATTGGCGAGCAGTACTTC.

This clonotype occurred many times. The gene calls are TRBV7-2 and TRBJ1-5; D is perhaps TRBD1 (5 bases). The CDR3 covers 14 residues. Trimming took 3 bases from V and 6 from J, leaving 12 bases between them. Per germline, CDR1 SGHTA and CDR2 FQGNSA. The CDR3 coding sequence is TGTGCCAGCAGCTTTAAGGGGCTCGGTCAGCCCCAGCATTTT. Protein: CASSFKGLGQPQHF.

This clonotype occurred a few times. A read error may produce the germline difference seen at one junction end. The chain combines TRBV18 with TRBJ2-7; 13 bases are a match to TRBD2. The CDR3 extends over 15 amino acids. Germline assignment: CDR1 KGHSH and CDR2 LQKENI. The CDR3 nucleotides are TGTGCCAACTCACCACCGACTAGCGGGGGGTACGAGCAGTACTTC. Translated, it gives CANSPPTSGGYEQYF.

The count of this clonotype is one. The chain is built from TRBV24-1 and TRBJ1-1; maybe TRBD1 (6 bases). This CDR3 region has 14 residues. V was shortened by 3 bases and J by 7 bases, with 14 bases between the two germline ends. Per the germline V gene, CDR1 is KGHDR and CDR2 is SFDVKD. For the CDR3, the DNA is TGTGCCACCAGTGATCGAAGGGGGACGGATGAAGCTTTCTTT. It translates to CATSDRRGTDEAFF.

This clonotype was seen ten or more times. This chain joins TRBV7-2 and TRBJ2-3; D uncertain. Germline V gene lookup returns CDR1 SGHTA and CDR2 FQGNSA. Trimming stripped 6 bases from V and 2 bases from J, with 9 bases between. The CDR3 is 13 residues long. CDR3 sequence: CASRVPPTDTQYF. The CDR3 DNA reads TGTGCCAGCAGGGTACCCCCCACAGATACGCAGTATTTT.

The chain links TRBV20-1 to TRBJ1-5; no clear D. V was clipped by 0 bases and J by 4 bases, with 10 bases between them. CDR1 is DFQATT, CDR2 SNEGSKA, per germline (reference sequence). The CDR3 has 14 residues. CDR3 nucleotides: TGCAGTGCTAGAGATCTAAGAGGGAATCAGCCCCAGCATTTT. Protein: CSARDLRGNQPQHF.

The table lists this clonotype with many counts. The gene calls are TRBV15 and TRBJ2-7; 7 nucleotides agree with TRBD2. The CDR3 is 16 amino acids. V shed 1 base and J 1 base; nucleotides not matched to a gene: 7. CDR1 and CDR2 (germline): LNHNV, YYDKDF (reference sequence). The CDR3 loop reads CATSRGGGGTSYEQYF. In DNA form, the CDR3 reads TGTGCCACCAGCAGAGGGGGGGGGGGGACTTCCTACGAGCAGTACTTC.

This clonotype was seen at least ten times. V and J are TRBV28 and TRBJ1-4; D is undetermined. V lost 2 bases, J lost 0 bases, and 7 bases lay in between. CDR1 is MDHEN, CDR2 SYDVKM, per germline. The CDR3 loop spans 15 amino acids. The CDR3 sequence: CASSLRSATNEKLFF. The CDR3 DNA is TGTGCCAGCAGTTTAAGGTCTGCAACTAATGAAAAACTGTTTTTT.

The chain joins TRBV5-1 to TRBJ1-2; D remains unclear. Germline V lookup: CDR1 SGHRS, CDR2 YFSETQ. CDR3 length: 14 residues. The V and J ends lost 1 base and 0 bases respectively, with 7 bases between them. Here the CDR3 reads CASSLKEANYGYTF. The CDR3 DNA follows: TGCGCCAGCAGCTTGAAGGAAGCTAACTATGGCTACACCTTC.

Details on this clonotype: A single base separates this from a much larger clone, so it may be a read error. V gene TRBV9 combines with J gene TRBJ1-1, with 11 bases aligning to TRBD1. The CDR3 consists of 15 residues. Germline assignment: CDR1 SGDLS and CDR2 YYNGEE. The V and J ends lost 3 bases and 7 bases, in that order; junction bases with no gene match: 8. CDR3 protein: CASSGGDRGGIEAFF. In DNA form, the CDR3 reads TGTGCCAGCAGCGGTGGGGACAGGGGGGGAATTGAAGCTTTCTTT.

The chain links TRBV4-3 to TRBJ1-2; D is perhaps TRBD1 (6 bases). Per germline, CDR1 LGHNA and CDR2 YSLEER. This CDR3 has 15 residues. Trimming took off 3 bases at V and 0 bases at J, with 11 bases between the two ends. CDR3 in DNA: TGCGCCAGCAGCCAGGCCGGGACACCTAACTATGGCTACACCTTC. Encoded protein: CASSQAGTPNYGYTF.

This clonotype was picked up many times. This chain joins TRBV27 and TRBJ1-4, with 12 bases matching TRBD1. V shed 4 bases and J 3 bases; nucleotides not matched to a gene: 9. This CDR3 is 18 amino acids long. Germline V lookup: CDR1 MNHEY, CDR2 SMNVEV (reference sequence). CDR3 region: CASSSGTGGIVANEKLFF. DNA of the CDR3: TGTGCCAGCAGTTCCGGGACAGGGGGCATAGTCGCTAATGAAAAACTGTTTTTT.

The chain is built from TRBV19 and TRBJ1-4, with D hard to call. Deletions cut 3 bases from V and 13 bases from J, with 12 bases between. CDR1 is LNHDA and CDR2 is SQIVND in the germline V gene (reference sequence). There are 12 residues in the CDR3. The CDR3 region has the DNA TGTGCCAGTAGTATGCCCGATCTAAGACTGTTTTTT. It is translated as CASSMPDLRLFF.

This clonotype was seen many times. V usage is TRBV28 and J usage is TRBJ1-5; D unresolved. V was cut by 6 bases and J by 4 bases, with 16 bases left in between. Germline CDR1 MDHEN, CDR2 SYDVKM. This CDR3 spans 15 amino acids. For the CDR3, the DNA is TGTGCCAGCAGACGACCGGTCGAGCGTAATCAGCCCCAGCATTTT. It encodes CASRRPVERNQPQHF.

This clonotype occurred many times. V gene TRBV3-1 combines with J gene TRBJ2-1, with 8 bases fitting TRBD2. Looked up from germline, CDR1 is LGHDT and CDR2 is YNNKEL (reference sequence). V dropped 3 bases and J dropped 7; count of bases not matched to a gene: 2. This CDR3 is built from 13 residues. The CDR3 loop reads CASSQLAGNEQFF. The CDR3, as DNA: TGTGCCAGCAGCCAGTTAGCGGGGAATGAGCAGTTCTTC.

This clonotype was seen many times. The V and J genes are TRBV28 and TRBJ2-7; D gene uncertain. Germline CDR1 is MDHEN and CDR2 is SYDVKM. The CDR3 is 14 amino acids. V dropped 5 bases and J dropped 2 bases, with 13 bases sitting between them. The CDR3 here is CASSHVVRTYEQYF. Written as DNA, the CDR3 is TGTGCCAGCAGTCACGTGGTGCGGACCTACGAGCAGTACTTC.

This clonotype was counted at least ten times. The chain employs TRBV30 and TRBJ2-3; 7 bases align to TRBD1. This CDR3 has 14 residues. Germline assignment: CDR1 GTSNPN and CDR2 SVGIG (reference sequence). The J segment lost 8 bases and the V segment lost 0 bases, leaving 8 bases of the junction unmatched. CDR3 sequence reads: CAWSVDLTGFTQYF. In nucleotides, the CDR3 is TGTGCCTGGAGTGTCGACCTGACAGGGTTTACGCAGTATTTT.